Here is one T cell receptor beta chain with its context. CDR3 length equals 17 residues. Between the trimmed V and J ends, which lost 5 bases and 4 bases, there was a span of 22 bases. Germline CDR1 reads SGHTA; CDR2 reads FQGNSA. This sample is drawn from a study of shared clonotypes between healthy human individuals. Approximately 210 ng DNA, around 30,000 T cell genomes, went into each sorted-subset replicate PCR. Sequencing was performed with immunoSEQ multiplex PCR; in TCRdb, only in-frame clones are kept and a portion is missing. The sample carries about 2.1 million clones, approximately 92% recorded once. Naive CD8 cells comprised CD45RO-negative, CCR7-positively selected cells, excluding terminally differentiated effector memory CD45RA+ cells.

The clonotype comes from a man between 18 and 29 years old in good health. Some clones in this sample may be carry-over from other donors' samples. The V gene is TRBV7-2, the J gene TRBJ2-3; D unresolved. Sequences were obtained from naive CD8+ T cells from PBMCs. CDR3 amino acids: CASSPRVGVVGADTQYF. CDR3 bases: TGTGCCAGCAGCCCCCGCGTGGGCGTCGTTGGGGCAGATACGCAGTATTTT. The whole variable domain, filled in from reference TRBV7-2 and TRBJ2-3, reads GAGVSQSPSNKVTEKGKDVELRCDPISGHTALYWYRQSLGQGLEFLIYFQGNSAPDKSGLPSDRFSAERTGGSVSTLTIQRTQQEDSAVYLCASSPRVGVVGADTQYFGPGTRLTVL.